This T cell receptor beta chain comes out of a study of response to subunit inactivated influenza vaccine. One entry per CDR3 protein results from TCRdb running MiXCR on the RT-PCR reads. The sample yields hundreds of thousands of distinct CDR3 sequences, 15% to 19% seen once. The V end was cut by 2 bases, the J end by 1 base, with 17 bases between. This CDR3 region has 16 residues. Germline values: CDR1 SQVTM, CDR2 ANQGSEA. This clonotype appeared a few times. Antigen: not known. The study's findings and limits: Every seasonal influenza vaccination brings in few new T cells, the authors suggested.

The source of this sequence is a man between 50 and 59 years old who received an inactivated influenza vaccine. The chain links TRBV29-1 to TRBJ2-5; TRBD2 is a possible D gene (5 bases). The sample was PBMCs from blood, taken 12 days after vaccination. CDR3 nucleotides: TGCAGCGTTGAAATTCGTGTGAGGGAACCCCAAGAGACCCAGTACTTC. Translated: CSVEIRVREPQETQYF.